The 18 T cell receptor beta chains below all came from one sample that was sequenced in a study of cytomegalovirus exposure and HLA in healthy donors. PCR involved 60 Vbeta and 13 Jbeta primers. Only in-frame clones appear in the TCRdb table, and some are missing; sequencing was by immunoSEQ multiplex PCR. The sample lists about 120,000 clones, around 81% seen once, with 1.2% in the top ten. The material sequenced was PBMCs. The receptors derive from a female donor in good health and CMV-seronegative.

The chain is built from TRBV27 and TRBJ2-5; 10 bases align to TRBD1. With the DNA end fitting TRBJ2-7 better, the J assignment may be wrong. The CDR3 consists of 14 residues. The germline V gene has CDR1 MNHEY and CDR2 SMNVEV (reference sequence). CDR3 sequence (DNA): TGTGCCAGCAGTTTAGGACAGGGGGGATACGAGCAGTACTTC. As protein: CASSLGQGGYEQYF.

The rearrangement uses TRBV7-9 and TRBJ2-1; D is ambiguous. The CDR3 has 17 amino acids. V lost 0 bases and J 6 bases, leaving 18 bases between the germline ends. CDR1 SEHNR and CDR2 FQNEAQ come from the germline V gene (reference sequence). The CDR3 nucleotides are TGTGCCAGCAGCTTAGCTGTTGGTACCCCGGTTCCCAATGAGCAGTTCTTC. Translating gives CASSLAVGTPVPNEQFF.

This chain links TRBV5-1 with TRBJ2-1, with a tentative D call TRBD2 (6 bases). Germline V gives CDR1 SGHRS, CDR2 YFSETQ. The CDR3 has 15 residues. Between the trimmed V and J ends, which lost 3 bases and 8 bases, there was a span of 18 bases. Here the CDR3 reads CASSWAFREVDEQFF. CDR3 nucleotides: TGCGCCAGCAGCTGGGCCTTCAGGGAGGTAGATGAGCAGTTCTTC.

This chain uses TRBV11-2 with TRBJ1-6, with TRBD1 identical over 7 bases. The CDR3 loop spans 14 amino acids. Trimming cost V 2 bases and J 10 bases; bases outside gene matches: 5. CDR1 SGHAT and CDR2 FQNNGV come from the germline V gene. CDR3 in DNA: TGTGCCAGCAGCTTACTGACAGGGATGTCACCCCTCCACTTT. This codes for CASSLLTGMSPLHF.

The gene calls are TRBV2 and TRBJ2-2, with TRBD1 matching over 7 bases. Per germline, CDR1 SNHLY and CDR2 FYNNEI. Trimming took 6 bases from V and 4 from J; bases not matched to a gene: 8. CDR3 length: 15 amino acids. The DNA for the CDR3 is TGTGCCAGCAGCGATGGACAGGTGGGCACCGGGGAGCTGTTTTTT. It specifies CASSDGQVGTGELFF.

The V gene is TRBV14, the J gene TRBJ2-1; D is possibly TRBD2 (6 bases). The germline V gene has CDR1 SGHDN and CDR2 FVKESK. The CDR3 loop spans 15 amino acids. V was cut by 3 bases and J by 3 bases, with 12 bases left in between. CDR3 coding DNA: TGTGCCAGCAGCCAGGGGGGACTGATCTACAATGAGCAGTTCTTC. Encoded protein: CASSQGGLIYNEQFF.

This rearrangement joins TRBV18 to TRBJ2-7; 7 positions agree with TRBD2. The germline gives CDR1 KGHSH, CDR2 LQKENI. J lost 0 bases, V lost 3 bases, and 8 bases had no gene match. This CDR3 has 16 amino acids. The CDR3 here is CASSPGGGLASYEQYF. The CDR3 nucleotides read TGTGCCAGCTCACCCGGCGGGGGACTCGCCTCCTACGAGCAGTACTTC.

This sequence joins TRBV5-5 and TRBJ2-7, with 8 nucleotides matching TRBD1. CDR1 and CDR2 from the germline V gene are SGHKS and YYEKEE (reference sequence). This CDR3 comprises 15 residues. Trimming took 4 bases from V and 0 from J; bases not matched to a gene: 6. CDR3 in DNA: TGTGCCAGCAGCCAAACAACAGGGGGCTCCTACGAGCAGTACTTC. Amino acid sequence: CASSQTTGGSYEQYF.

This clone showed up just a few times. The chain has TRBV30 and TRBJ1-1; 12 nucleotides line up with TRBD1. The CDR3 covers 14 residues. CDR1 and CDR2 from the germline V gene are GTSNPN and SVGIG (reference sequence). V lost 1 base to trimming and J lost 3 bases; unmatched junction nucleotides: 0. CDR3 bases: TGTGCCTGGAGTGGGGACAGGGGGCACACTGAAGCTTTCTTT. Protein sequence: CAWSGDRGHTEAFF.

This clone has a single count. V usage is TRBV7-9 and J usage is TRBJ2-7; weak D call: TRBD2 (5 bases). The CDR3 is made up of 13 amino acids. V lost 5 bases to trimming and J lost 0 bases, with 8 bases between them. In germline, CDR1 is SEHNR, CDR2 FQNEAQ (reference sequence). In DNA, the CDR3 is TGTGCCAGCAGCGGTACTAGCTCCTACGAGCAGTACTTC. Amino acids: CASSGTSSYEQYF.

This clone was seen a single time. CDR3: CASSELGWGGSGELFF. CDR3 coding DNA: TGTGCCAGCAGTGAATTGGGTTGGGGGGGCTCCGGGGAGCTGTTTTTT. The gene calls are TRBV6-1 and TRBJ2-2, with D possibly matching TRBD2 (7 bases). CDR1 and CDR2 from the germline V gene are MNHNS and SASEGT. V was cut by 2 bases and J by 6 bases, with 16 bases left in between. The CDR3 totals 16 residues.

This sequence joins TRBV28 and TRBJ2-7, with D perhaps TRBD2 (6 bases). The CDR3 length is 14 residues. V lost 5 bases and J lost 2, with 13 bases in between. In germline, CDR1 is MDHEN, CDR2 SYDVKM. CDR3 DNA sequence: TGTGCCAGCAGTGCCTTCCGGGAGACCTACGAGCAGTACTTC. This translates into CASSAFRETYEQYF. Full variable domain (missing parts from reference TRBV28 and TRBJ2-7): DVKVTQSSRYLVKRTGEKVFLECVQDMDHENMFWYRQDPGLGLRLIYFSYDVKMKEKGDIPEGYSVSREKKERFSLILESASTNQTSMYLCASSAFRETYEQYFGPGTRLTVT.

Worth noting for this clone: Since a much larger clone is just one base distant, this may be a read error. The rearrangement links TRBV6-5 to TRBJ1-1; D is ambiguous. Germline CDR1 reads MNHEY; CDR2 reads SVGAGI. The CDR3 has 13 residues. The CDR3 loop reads CASTYRENTDAFF. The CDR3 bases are TGTGCCAGCACCTACCGGGAGAACACTGACGCTTTCTTT.

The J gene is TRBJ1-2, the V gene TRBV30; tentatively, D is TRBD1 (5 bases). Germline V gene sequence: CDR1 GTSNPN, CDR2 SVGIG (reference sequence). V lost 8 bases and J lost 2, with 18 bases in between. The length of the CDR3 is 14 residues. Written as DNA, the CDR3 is TGTGCCAGGACTTGGGGCAGCCCGAACTATGGCTACACCTTC. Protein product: CARTWGSPNYGYTF.

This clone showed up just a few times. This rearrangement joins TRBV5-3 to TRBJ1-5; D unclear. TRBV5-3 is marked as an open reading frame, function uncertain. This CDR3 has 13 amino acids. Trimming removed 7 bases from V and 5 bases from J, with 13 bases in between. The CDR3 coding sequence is TGTGCCAGATTAACTGTCCCTTATCAGCCCCAGCATTTT. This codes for CARLTVPYQPQHF.

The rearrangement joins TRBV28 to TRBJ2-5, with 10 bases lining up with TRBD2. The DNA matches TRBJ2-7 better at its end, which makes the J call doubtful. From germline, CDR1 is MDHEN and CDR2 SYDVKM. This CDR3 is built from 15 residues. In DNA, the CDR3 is TGTGCCAGCAGTTTATTTTCTAGCGGGAGCAGCGAGCAGTACTTC. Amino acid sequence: CASSLFSSGSSEQYF.

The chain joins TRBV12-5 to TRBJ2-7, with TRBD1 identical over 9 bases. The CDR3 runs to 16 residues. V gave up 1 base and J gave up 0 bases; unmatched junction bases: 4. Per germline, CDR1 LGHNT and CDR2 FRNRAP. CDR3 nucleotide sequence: TGTGCTAGTGGTTTGGAGACAGGGGGGTCCTCCTACGAGCAGTACTTC. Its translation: CASGLETGGSSYEQYF.

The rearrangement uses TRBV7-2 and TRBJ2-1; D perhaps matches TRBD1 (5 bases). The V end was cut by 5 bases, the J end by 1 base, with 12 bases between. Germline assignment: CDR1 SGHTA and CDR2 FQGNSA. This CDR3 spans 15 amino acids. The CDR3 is CASSLARGSYNEQFF. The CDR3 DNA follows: TGTGCCAGCAGCCTCGCAAGGGGTTCCTACAATGAGCAGTTCTTC.